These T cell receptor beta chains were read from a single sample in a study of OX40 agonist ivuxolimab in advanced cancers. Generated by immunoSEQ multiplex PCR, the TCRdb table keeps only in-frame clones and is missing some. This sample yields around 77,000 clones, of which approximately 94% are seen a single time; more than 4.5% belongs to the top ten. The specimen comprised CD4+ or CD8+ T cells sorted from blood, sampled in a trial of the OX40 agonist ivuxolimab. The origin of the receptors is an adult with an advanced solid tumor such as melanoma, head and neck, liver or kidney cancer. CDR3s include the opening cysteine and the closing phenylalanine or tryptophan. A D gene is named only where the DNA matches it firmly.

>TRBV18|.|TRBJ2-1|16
CASSPLAASSYNEQFF
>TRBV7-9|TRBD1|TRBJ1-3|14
CASSPTGTGNTIYF
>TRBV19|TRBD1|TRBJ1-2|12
CASRDRDYGYTF
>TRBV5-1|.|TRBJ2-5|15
CASSLARGRVETQYF
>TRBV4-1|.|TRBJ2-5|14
CASSQDLYQETQYF
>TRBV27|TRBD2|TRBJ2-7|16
CASSSSLAGYSSEQYF
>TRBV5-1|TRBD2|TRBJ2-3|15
CASSSVAGASDTQYF
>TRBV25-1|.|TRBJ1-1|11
CASSEYMEAFF
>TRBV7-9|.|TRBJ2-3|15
CASSLNSGSTDTQYF
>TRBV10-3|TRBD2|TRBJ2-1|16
CAISDSGGSSYNEQFF
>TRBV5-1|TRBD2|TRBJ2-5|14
CASSPGTSGETQYF
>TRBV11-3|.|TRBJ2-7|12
CASSRTAYEQYF
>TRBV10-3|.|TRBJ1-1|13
CAISGQINTEAFF
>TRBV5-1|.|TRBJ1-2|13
CASSLGGNYGYTF
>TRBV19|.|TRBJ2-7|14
CASTPHRSSYEQYF
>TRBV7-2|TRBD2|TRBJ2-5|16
CASSLVIAGVGETQYF
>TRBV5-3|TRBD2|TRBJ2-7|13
CASKTSGSYEQYF
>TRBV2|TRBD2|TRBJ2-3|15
CASRGGLAGLDTQYF
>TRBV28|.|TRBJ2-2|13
CASSRGNTGELFF
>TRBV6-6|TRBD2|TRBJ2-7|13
CASKSAGYYEQYF
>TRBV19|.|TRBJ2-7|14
CASSLGSGMYEQYF
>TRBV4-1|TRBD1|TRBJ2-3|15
CASSQSGQGTDTQYF
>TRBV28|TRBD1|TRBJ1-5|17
CASSLARTGVVGQPQHF
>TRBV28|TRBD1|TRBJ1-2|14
CASSLSGTDYGYTF
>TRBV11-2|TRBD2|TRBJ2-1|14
CASSLRLAENEQFF
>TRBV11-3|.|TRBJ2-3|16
CASSLDSREATDTQYF
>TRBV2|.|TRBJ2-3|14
CASSERQYTDTQYF
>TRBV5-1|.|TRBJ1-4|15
CASSFSGTDNEKLFF
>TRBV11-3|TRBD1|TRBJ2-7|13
CASSSDRGYEQYF
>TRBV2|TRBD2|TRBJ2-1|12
CASRREDNEQFF
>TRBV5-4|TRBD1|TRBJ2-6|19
CASSPRRDRVSWGANVLTF
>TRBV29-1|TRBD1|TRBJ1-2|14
CSVEERTGVGGYTF
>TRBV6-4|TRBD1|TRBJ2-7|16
CASSEPGPRDSHEQYF
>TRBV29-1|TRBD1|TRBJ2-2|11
CSARGTGELFF
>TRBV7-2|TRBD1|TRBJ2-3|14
CASSSGQGSDTQYF
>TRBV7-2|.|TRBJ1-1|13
CASVRLVNTEAFF
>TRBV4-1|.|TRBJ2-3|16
CASSQALSRGDVTQYF
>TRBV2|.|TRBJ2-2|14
CASSWTPAFGELFF
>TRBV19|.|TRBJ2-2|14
CASKGQRITGELFF
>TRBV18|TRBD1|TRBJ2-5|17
CASSPPAGQGAFETQYF